The present T cell receptor (beta chain) was sequenced within a study of blood T cell repertoires in COVID-19. For the study at large: Whether acute or convalescent, the COVID-19 samples came from the United States, Italy and Spain.

Authors' analysis steps: Amplification of reference gene primers provided the estimated nucleated cell counts. Profiled with immunoSEQ multiplex PCR; TCRdb holds only in-frame clones, not every one. The DNA gave D and trimming, while V, J and clone size come from that table. This table holds about 250,000 clones, around 90% found once. This clonotype was obtained from a woman aged 25-40 years with acute COVID-19. The sequenced sample was PBMCs or T cells enriched from blood (not recorded which).

The CDR3 nucleotides are TGTGCCAGCTCACCAGTGCAGGCCTCGGCGGCTTTCTTT. Translated: CASSPVQASAAFF. This rearrangement joins TRBV18 to TRBJ1-1; D is undetermined. Germline V CDR1 and CDR2: KGHSH, LQKENI. Deletions cut 2 bases from V and 11 bases from J, with 15 bases between. CDR3 length equals 13 residues.